This T cell receptor beta chain was recorded in a study of glioma-infiltrating T cells. As for the study in general: About 1.1 million peripheral T cells were targeted at about 4.5- to 11-fold coverage.

This CDR3 contains 11 residues. Germline V gene sequence: CDR1 MNHEY, CDR2 SMNVEV (reference sequence). Remarks on this clonotype: Possible read error: a much larger clone is one base away.

Amplification of TCR alpha and beta CDR3 regions from RNA used iRepertoire nested multiplex PCR. Each CDR3 protein is one row after TCRdb ran MiXCR on the multiplex PCR reads. The sample holds more than 300,000 distinct CDR3 sequences; roughly two fifths are singletons and the top ten take around 11%. The chain couples TRBV27 to TRBJ2-7, with D maybe TRBD1 (5 bases). This sequence was found in a human donor with low-grade glioma or glioblastoma, undergoing nonglioma brain surgery, or in good health (not recorded which). Sequenced: glioma tissue, nonneoplastic brain tissue, or PBMCs (not recorded which). The CDR3 nucleotides read TGTGACTCCAAGACAGAGTACGAGCAGTACTTC. Encoded protein: CDSKTEYEQYF.